The entry that follows covers one TCR beta chain sequence. Antigen: not known. TCRdb keeps only in-frame clones here, not all; method: immunoSEQ multiplex PCR. The data contain tens of thousands of clones, roughly nine tenths of them singletons. This specimen comes from a study of cytomegalovirus exposure and HLA in healthy donors. The length of the CDR3 is 14 residues. V was pared by 7 bases and J by 15 bases, with 25 bases between. Germline V gene lookup returns CDR1 MNHNS and CDR2 SASEGT. Separate from the approximately 670-subject first cohort was the 120-subject validation cohort, to which the donors belonged. The study's findings and limits: In vitro assays verified that three CMV-associated chains recognized CMV antigens specifically. The majority of TCR sequences were rare, yet some public TCRs appeared in many donors. The classifier reportedly diagnosed cytomegalovirus status with high specificity and sensitivity.

This receptor was taken from a young man in good health and CMV-seronegative. V and J are TRBV6-1 and TRBJ2-1; a weak D match, TRBD2 (5 bases). The sequencing input was PBMCs. CDR3 region: CASTRSSTSFGWFF. CDR3 bases: TGTGCCAGCACCCGGAGTTCAACTAGTTTTGGGTGGTTCTTC.